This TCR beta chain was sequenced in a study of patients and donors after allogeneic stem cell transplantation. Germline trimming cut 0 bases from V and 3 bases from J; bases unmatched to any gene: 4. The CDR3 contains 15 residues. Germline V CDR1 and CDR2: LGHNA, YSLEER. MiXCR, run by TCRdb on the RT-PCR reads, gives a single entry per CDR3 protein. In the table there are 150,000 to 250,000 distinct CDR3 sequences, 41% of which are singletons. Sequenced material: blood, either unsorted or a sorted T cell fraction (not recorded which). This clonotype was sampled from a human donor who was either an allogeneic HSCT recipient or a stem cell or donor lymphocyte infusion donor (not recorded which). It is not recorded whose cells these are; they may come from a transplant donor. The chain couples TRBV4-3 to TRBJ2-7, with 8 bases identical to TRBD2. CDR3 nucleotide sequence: TGCGCCAGCAGCCAAGAATACGGGACTAGCTACGAGCAGTACTTC. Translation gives CASSQEYGTSYEQYF.